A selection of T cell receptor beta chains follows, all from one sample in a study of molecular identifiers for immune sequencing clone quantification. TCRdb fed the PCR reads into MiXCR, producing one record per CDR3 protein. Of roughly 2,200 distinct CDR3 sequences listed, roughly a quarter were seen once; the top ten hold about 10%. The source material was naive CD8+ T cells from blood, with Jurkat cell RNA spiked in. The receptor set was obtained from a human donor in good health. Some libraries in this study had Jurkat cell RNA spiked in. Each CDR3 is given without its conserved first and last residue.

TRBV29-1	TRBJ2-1	SVETIVGQF
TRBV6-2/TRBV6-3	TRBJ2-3	ASSYSVTQY
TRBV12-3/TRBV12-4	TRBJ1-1	ASKIAGTSYTEAF
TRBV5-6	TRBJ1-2	ASGQGNYGYT
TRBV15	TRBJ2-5	ATSSPQGREIETQY
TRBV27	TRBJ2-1	ATNTAGTLGSEQF
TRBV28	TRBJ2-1	ASSLTSGSHEQF
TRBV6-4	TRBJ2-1	ASSAAGGPGEQF
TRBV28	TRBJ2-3	ASSLSRGDTDTQY
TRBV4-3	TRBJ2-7	ASSPGLADSYEQY